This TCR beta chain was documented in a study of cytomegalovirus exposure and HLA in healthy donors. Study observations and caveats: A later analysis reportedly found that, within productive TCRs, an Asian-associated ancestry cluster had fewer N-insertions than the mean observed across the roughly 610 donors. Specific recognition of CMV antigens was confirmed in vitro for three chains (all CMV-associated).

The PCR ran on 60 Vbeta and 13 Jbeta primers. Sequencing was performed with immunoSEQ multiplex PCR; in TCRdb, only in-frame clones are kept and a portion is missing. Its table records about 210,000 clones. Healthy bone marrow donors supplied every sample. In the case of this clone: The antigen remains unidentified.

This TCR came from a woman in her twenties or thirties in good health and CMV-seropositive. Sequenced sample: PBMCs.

The CDR3 nucleotides are TGCAGTGCTAGTCCCGGTAGTGAGCAGTTCTTC. Translated, it gives CSASPGSEQFF. This sequence joins TRBV20-1 and TRBJ2-1, with D unclear. Germline V gives CDR1 DFQATT, CDR2 SNEGSKA (reference sequence). The V and J ends lost 3 bases and 9 bases respectively, with 9 bases between them. CDR3 length: 11 residues.